Sequencing of this TCR beta chain was carried out in a study of metastatic and nonmetastatic thyroid tumors. Via MiXCR, TCRdb re-called the PCR reads. Of 35,000 to 50,000 clones detected, around 16% appear once; the ten largest clones hold 9.9%. Per germline, CDR1 MDHEN and CDR2 SYDVKM. CDR3 length: 13 amino acids. Before thyroid surgery, none of the patients had received any treatment. As regards this clone: This may be a read error: a much more frequent sequence differs by one nucleotide. Other DNA variants within this sample encode the same CDR3.

V gene TRBV28 combines with J gene TRBJ2-5; TRBD1 or TRBD2 may be the D gene (5 bases each). This clonotype was obtained from a female donor with papillary thyroid cancer or a benign thyroid nodule (not recorded which). Some clones in this sample may be carry-over from other donors' samples. The specimen was tumor tissue. In nucleotides, the CDR3 is TGTGCCAGCAGTCCGGGACGTCAAGAGACACAGTACTTC. As protein: CASSPGRQETQYF.